The entry below gives a single TCR beta chain sequence along with its context. The antigen is undetermined. Germline V gives CDR1 SGHRS, CDR2 YFSETQ. The CDR3 consists of 12 residues. The V end lost 3 bases, the J end lost 8 bases, and 11 bases lay between the germline ends. This specimen comes from a study of cytomegalovirus exposure and HLA in healthy donors. About the study: Early released data comprised approximately 85 million unique TCRs from HLA-typed donors.

Primers included in the PCR were 60 Vbeta and 13 Jbeta primers. As originally analysed: Later work found approximately 80 million unique TCR beta chains, with some 11 million shared. TCRdb's table, derived via immunoSEQ multiplex PCR, lists solely in-frame clones and lacks some. The DNA gave D and trimming, while V, J and clone size come from that table. The sample table sets out over 150,000 clones. Study-level points and caveats: Altogether, 150 to 200 TCR beta chains were recorded as cytomegalovirus-associated. TCR beta V- and J-gene trimming, according to a later analysis, was linked to a missense DCLRE1C variant.

This sequence was found in a boy aged 5-17 years in good health and CMV-seronegative. Material: PBMCs. The chain carries TRBV5-1 and TRBJ1-1; D possibly corresponds to TRBD1 (5 bases). CDR3 DNA: TGCGCCAGCAGCTGGCAAGGGGCCGAAGCTTTCTTT. Its protein is CASSWQGAEAFF.